Below, 24 T cell receptor beta chains from the same sample are listed, as sequenced in a study of regulatory T cells in long-lasting Graves disease. As to time point: newly diagnosed GD, antithyroid drugs for less than 3 months. The TCR library was made from RNA extracted from PBMCs. Combining iRepertoire HTBI primers with Arm-PCR of CDR3 regions, the authors built TCR beta libraries. TCRdb called the multiplex PCR reads again in MiXCR, with one record for every CDR3 protein. The table lists about 360,000 distinct CDR3 sequences, about a sixth of them singletons. These data are also associated with another study on T cells in Graves' hyperthyroidism and ophthalmopathy.

The input for sequencing was peripheral blood mononuclear cells (PBMCs), taken at new diagnosis, from a patient treated with antithyroid drugs. These TCRs come from a woman aged 18-29 years with Graves disease.

The rearrangement joins TRBV10-3 to TRBJ1-1, with 9 bases lining up with TRBD1. V was clipped by 10 bases and J by 5 bases; unmatched bases: 8. This CDR3 contains 13 residues. Germline V gene lookup returns CDR1 ENHRY and CDR2 SYGVKD. CDR3 sequence: CATIQGAGTEAFF. The CDR3 DNA sequence: TGTGCCACAATACAGGGGGCTGGGACTGAAGCTTTCTTT.

Comment on this clonotype: A much larger clone is a single base away; this may be a read error. No conserved phenylalanine or tryptophan is present at the end of the CDR3, so a read error is the likely explanation. V is TRBV5-1 and J is TRBJ2-1, with D perhaps being TRBD1 or TRBD2 (6 bases each). The CDR3 extends over 14 amino acids. Germline CDR1 reads SGHRS; CDR2 reads YFSETQ. CDR3 in amino acids: CASSLVGGQDEQFL. The CDR3 region has the DNA TGTGCCAGCAGCTTAGTTGGGGGGCAGGATGAGCAGTTCCTC.

The rearrangement uses TRBV4-2 and TRBJ1-2; D call uncertain. Between the trimmed V and J ends, which lost 0 bases and 6 bases, there was a span of 11 bases. This CDR3 has 14 residues. Per germline, CDR1 LGHNA and CDR2 YNFKEQ. CDR3 residues: CASSQEVPGNGYTF. CDR3 sequence (DNA): TGTGCCAGCAGCCAAGAAGTCCCGGGAAATGGCTACACCTTC.

This clonotype was observed at least ten times. The chain joins TRBV7-8 to TRBJ2-5; 7 bases agree with TRBD2. The junction had 15 bases not matched to a gene; V was cut back by 3 bases and J by 5 bases. CDR3 length: 17 amino acids. Germline-derived CDR1 and CDR2 are SGHVS and FQNEAQ. The chain's CDR3 is CASSFTSATTWGETQYF. CDR3 DNA: TGTGCCAGCAGCTTTACTAGCGCCACAACCTGGGGGGAGACCCAGTACTTC.

This clonotype was seen many times. V gene TRBV6-9 combines with J gene TRBJ1-2; tentatively, D is TRBD1 (5 bases). Looked up from germline, CDR1 is MNHGY and CDR2 is SVAAGI. With 3 bases removed from V and 0 bases from J, the gap between germline ends came to 14 bases. The CDR3 contains 16 residues. The CDR3 DNA reads as TGTGCCAGCAGTTACGGCAGGGAGAAAGCTAACTATGGCTACACCTTC. Amino acids: CASSYGREKANYGYTF.

This clonotype was counted ten times or more. The rearrangement uses TRBV3-1 and TRBJ1-5, with 8 bases lining up with TRBD1. This CDR3 has 14 residues. Germline V gene lookup returns CDR1 LGHDT and CDR2 YNNKEL (reference sequence). V lost 6 bases and J lost 4; bases outside the gene matches: 5. Written as DNA, the CDR3 is TGTGCCAGCAGTCCAGGGGGCTTTAATCAGCCCCAGCATTTT. This encodes CASSPGGFNQPQHF.

Ten or more counts support this clonotype. The chain has TRBV4-2 and TRBJ2-1; 8 bases align to TRBD1. Trimming took 0 bases from V and 15 from J; bases not matched to a gene: 7. Looked up from germline, CDR1 is LGHNA and CDR2 is YNFKEQ. The CDR3 is 13 residues long. The CDR3 here is CASSQDMETGVFF. The CDR3 nucleotides read TGTGCCAGCAGCCAAGATATGGAGACAGGGGTGTTCTTC.

This clonotype was seen ten or more times. The V gene is TRBV28, the J gene TRBJ1-2; no clear D. Trimming took 8 bases from V and 5 from J, leaving 9 bases between them. The CDR3 runs 11 residues. The germline CDR1 and CDR2 sequences are MDHEN and SYDVKM. The CDR3 loop reads CASGRQYGYTF. The DNA for the CDR3 is TGTGCCAGCGGGAGACAATATGGCTACACCTTC.

The rearrangement links TRBV4-2 to TRBJ1-5; TRBD1 agrees at 9 bases. The germline V gene encodes CDR1 LGHNA and CDR2 YNFKEQ. V trimming: 3 bases; J trimming: 5 bases; junction bases outside the gene matches: 11. The length of the CDR3 is 17 residues. CDR3 in amino acids: CASSQGTGPNTDQPQHF. CDR3 coding DNA: TGTGCCAGCAGCCAGGGGACAGGGCCGAATACCGATCAGCCCCAGCATTTT.

This clonotype was observed many times. V usage is TRBV5-1 and J usage is TRBJ2-7; 11 nucleotides align to TRBD2. Germline trimming cut 4 bases from V and 1 base from J; bases unmatched to any gene: 7. Germline V CDR1 and CDR2: SGHRS, YFSETQ. This CDR3 comprises 16 residues. CDR3 coding DNA: TGCGCCAGCAGCGTAGCGGGACTAGCGGAATCCTACGAGCAGTACTTC. This sequence encodes CASSVAGLAESYEQYF.

Many counts were recorded for this clonotype. The chain carries TRBV20-1 and TRBJ2-3; 10 nucleotides agree with TRBD2. V lost 5 bases to trimming and J lost 2 bases; unmatched junction nucleotides: 7. The CDR3 is 15 residues long. Germline CDR1 is DFQATT and CDR2 is SNEGSKA (reference sequence). The chain's CDR3 is CSAQPLAGLTDTQYF. CDR3 nucleotides: TGCAGTGCTCAGCCACTAGCGGGGCTCACAGATACGCAGTATTTT.

This clonotype was observed a few times. This sequence joins TRBV10-2 and TRBJ2-1; tentatively, D is TRBD2 (6 bases). Germline assignment: CDR1 WSHSY and CDR2 SAAADI. This CDR3 region has 14 residues. Trimming stripped 6 bases from V and 10 bases from J, with 19 bases between. DNA of the CDR3: TGCGCCAGCAGGCGACTAGGATCTTGGGTCGAGCAGTTCTTC. Its protein product is CASRRLGSWVEQFF.

The chain carries TRBV4-1 and TRBJ2-1, with 11 bases lining up with TRBD2. Trimming cost V 4 bases and J 14 bases; bases outside gene matches: 7. The CDR3 runs 13 residues. Germline-derived CDR1 and CDR2 are MGHRA and YSYEKL. The CDR3 DNA follows: TGCGCCAGCAGCCCCCTAGCGGGAGGACGGGAGTTCTTC. This translates into CASSPLAGGREFF.

In this sample, this clonotype turned up many times. The V call is TRBV30, the J call TRBJ1-6; the D gene is possibly TRBD1 (5 bases). The CDR3 spans 15 residues. The ends were cut back, 0 bases at V and 7 bases at J, with 13 bases in the middle. Germline-derived CDR1 and CDR2 are GTSNPN and SVGIG (reference sequence). CDR3 coding DNA: TGTGCCTGGAGTGTACGACCAGGGTCGAATTCACCCCTCCACTTT. Translated, it gives CAWSVRPGSNSPLHF.

About this clonotype itself: Given a much more abundant clone one base away, this may be a read error. The chain is built from TRBV11-2 and TRBJ2-1; D gene uncertain. The CDR3 runs to 16 residues. From germline, CDR1 is SGHAT and CDR2 FQNNGV. The chain's CDR3 is CASSLTARGRYKEQFF. CDR3 nucleotide sequence: TGTGCCAGCAGCTTAACGGCCCGAGGCAGGTACAAGGAGCAGTTCTTC.

The V and J genes are TRBV27 and TRBJ1-4, with D hard to call. From germline, CDR1 is MNHEY and CDR2 SMNVEV (reference sequence). The V end lost 6 bases, the J end lost 7 bases, and 15 bases lay between the germline ends. The CDR3 runs 14 residues. The DNA for the CDR3 is TGTGCCAGCAGCCCGACCGCGTGGGTTGAAAAACTGTTTTTT. Translating gives CASSPTAWVEKLFF.

Written as DNA, the CDR3 is TGCGCCAGCACTTTTGGGGGGGAAAGCACAGATACGCAGTATTTT. This translates into CASTFGGESTDTQYF. This rearrangement joins TRBV10-2 to TRBJ2-3, with TRBD2 matching 7 bases. The CDR3 covers 15 residues. Trimming removed 7 bases from V and 0 bases from J; junction bases left unmatched: 7. Germline V lookup: CDR1 WSHSY, CDR2 SAAADI.

This clonotype was seen at least ten times. The gene calls are TRBV30 and TRBJ1-3; D gene ambiguous. Germline CDR1 reads GTSNPN; CDR2 reads SVGIG (reference sequence). The CDR3 consists of 13 residues. The germline V and J ends were trimmed by 5 bases and 0 bases, with 8 bases remaining between them. CDR3 region: CAWETGSGNTIYF. CDR3 DNA sequence: TGTGCCTGGGAGACCGGCTCTGGAAACACCATATATTTT.

This clonotype was found many times. This sequence joins TRBV27 and TRBJ2-7, with TRBD2 as a possible D gene (6 bases). Germline values: CDR1 MNHEY, CDR2 SMNVEV (reference sequence). Trimming pared 11 bases from V and 7 bases from J, leaving 21 bases between. This CDR3 has 13 amino acids. The CDR3 protein is CARKGRAGWEQYF. CDR3 bases: TGTGCCCGAAAAGGCCGCGCGGGGTGGGAGCAGTACTTC.

V is TRBV5-1 and J is TRBJ2-1; 11 positions agree with TRBD2. Germline trimming cut 5 bases from V and 3 bases from J; bases unmatched to any gene: 7. CDR1 and CDR2 (germline): SGHRS, YFSETQ. The CDR3 runs 16 residues. CDR3 protein: CASSYFGTSGYNEQFF. CDR3 sequence (DNA): TGCGCCAGCAGTTATTTCGGGACTAGCGGCTACAATGAGCAGTTCTTC.

The table lists this clonotype with a few counts. The J gene is TRBJ1-6, the V gene TRBV30; 10 bases agree with TRBD1. There are 18 residues in the CDR3. Germline V gene lookup returns CDR1 GTSNPN and CDR2 SVGIG (reference sequence). After removal of 2 bases from V and 0 bases from J, the junction contained 7 bases not matched to a gene. The CDR3 reads CAWSPRDRGSSYNSPLHF. The CDR3, as DNA: TGTGCCTGGAGTCCTCGGGACAGGGGAAGCTCCTATAATTCACCCCTCCACTTT.

In its sample, this clonotype was seen many times. This sequence joins TRBV28 and TRBJ1-2, with a weak D call TRBD1 (6 bases). Per the germline V gene, CDR1 is MDHEN and CDR2 is SYDVKM. The CDR3 loop spans 15 amino acids. V lost 6 bases to trimming and J lost 2 bases, with 16 bases between them. CDR3 amino acids: CASSRGGQPNYGYTF. The DNA for the CDR3 is TGTGCCAGCAGCCGGGGCGGACAGCCGAACTATGGCTACACCTTC.

CDR3 nucleotides: TGTGCCACCAGTGATCGGAGACTAGCGGGGAGCACAGATACGCAGTATTTT. Amino acids: CATSDRRLAGSTDTQYF. The chain joins TRBV24-1 to TRBJ2-3; 11 positions match TRBD2. This CDR3 has 17 amino acids. Germline V lookup: CDR1 KGHDR, CDR2 SFDVKD. The J segment lost 0 bases and the V segment lost 3 bases, leaving 4 bases of the junction unmatched.

This clonotype was seen only a few times. CDR3 sequence: CASSIEAGLSGANVLTF. CDR3 nucleotide sequence: TGTGCCAGTAGTATAGAAGCAGGCCTCTCTGGGGCCAACGTCCTGACTTTC. The chain uses TRBV19 and TRBJ2-6; D call uncertain. The CDR3 is 17 residues long. Germline V gene lookup returns CDR1 LNHDA and CDR2 SQIVND (reference sequence). V lost 0 bases to trimming and J lost 0 bases, with 9 bases between them.